The T cell receptor (beta chain) under discussion was sequenced for a study of T-cell reconstitution after alpha-beta-depleted transplantation in children. The authors prepared the TCRbeta library with unique molecular identifiers. TCRdb passed the PCR reads through MiXCR, listing each CDR3 protein once. The data contain around 600,000 distinct CDR3 sequences, about 10% of them seen just once; the ten biggest clones take up 4%. Trimming took 3 bases from V and 5 from J; bases not matched to a gene: 7. The germline gives CDR1 PRHDT, CDR2 FYEKMQ (reference sequence). The CDR3 spans 15 residues. V gene TRBV13 combines with J gene TRBJ1-5, with 7 bases matching TRBD1. Sequencing was performed on PBMCs from the stem cell graft donor, taken from the stem cell graft. The source is a human donor who donated a stem cell graft to a child with acute myeloid leukemia. CDR3 sequence: CASSFRRGQDQPQHF. In DNA form, the CDR3 reads TGTGCCAGCAGCTTCCGGAGGGGGCAAGATCAGCCCCAGCATTTT.